Listed below are T cell receptor beta chains from one sample, sequenced in a study of control samples from healthy donors and cancer patients. The protocol was immunoSEQ multiplex PCR, while the TCRdb copy is restricted to in-frame clones and leaves out a portion. The table lists about 220,000 clones, around 94% of them singletons. Sequenced sample: blood. These receptors all come from a man aged 50-59 years in good health. CDR3s include the opening cysteine and the closing phenylalanine or tryptophan. Each record gives: J gene, D gene, V gene, clone size, CDR3 protein, CDR3 DNA. D genes are given only for firm matches. Clone size is not always given. Where it is, it says once, few, many or a class for expanded clones.

TRBJ2-7	TRBD1	TRBV7-9	-	CASSSNTGVYEQYF	TGTGCCAGCAGCTCGAATACAGGGGTATACGAGCAGTACTTC
TRBJ1-2	-	TRBV25-1	-	CASSDPSYYGYTF	TGTGCCAGCAGTGACCCCTCGTACTATGGCTACACCTTC
TRBJ2-7	TRBD1	TRBV6-5	-	CASSKAGGSYEQYF	TGTGCCAGCAGTAAGGCAGGGGGCTCCTACGAGCAGTACTTC
TRBJ1-6	-	TRBV7-9	-	CASRAPGTRQNSPLHF	TGTGCCAGCAGGGCCCCCGGGACAAGACAAAATTCACCCCTCCACTTT
TRBJ1-5	-	TRBV16	-	CASSQSGGTSNQPQHF	TGTGCCAGCAGCCAATCGGGAGGTACTAGCAATCAGCCCCAGCATTTT
TRBJ2-1	-	TRBV19	-	CASRDLYYNEQFF	TGTGCCAGCCGGGACTTATACTACAATGAGCAGTTCTTC
TRBJ2-5	-	TRBV7-7	once	CASSRQGETQYF	TGTGCTAGCAGCCGCCAGGGGGAGACCCAGTACTTC
TRBJ2-3	-	TRBV7-2	-	CASSYRQGRTDTQYF	TGTGCCAGCAGCTATCGCCAGGGACGCACAGATACGCAGTATTTT
TRBJ2-7	-	TRBV5-4	-	CASSLSSGSYEQYF	TGTGCCAGCAGCTTATCTTCCGGCTCCTACGAGCAGTACTTC
TRBJ1-2	-	TRBV27	-	CASGRQREGYGYTF	TGTGCCAGCGGCCGCCAGAGGGAGGGCTATGGCTACACCTTC
TRBJ2-7	-	TRBV7-2	-	CASSPFGEQYF	TGTGCCAGCAGCCCTTTCGGAGAGCAGTACTTC
TRBJ1-6	TRBD1	TRBV5-1	-	CASSLVGQTVANSPLHF	TGCGCCAGCAGCTTGGTGGGACAGACCGTCGCTAATTCACCCCTCCACTTT
TRBJ1-1	TRBD1	TRBV2	-	CASSLTGTDSEAFF	TGTGCCAGCAGTCTCACCGGGACAGATTCTGAAGCTTTCTTT
TRBJ1-2	-	TRBV3-1/TRBV3-2	-	CASSQDWGGWDNYGYTF	TGTGCCAGCAGCCAAGATTGGGGGGGCTGGGACAACTATGGCTACACCTTC
TRBJ2-3	TRBD1	TRBV11-1	-	CASSYLDRGRDTQYF	TGTGCCAGCAGCTACTTGGACAGGGGGCGAGATACGCAGTATTTT
TRBJ1-3	-	TRBV27	-	CASSFGRSSGNTIYF	TGTGCCAGCAGTTTTGGCAGAAGCTCTGGAAACACCATATATTTT
TRBJ1-3	-	TRBV5-1	-	CASSLGLTGGGNTIYF	TGCGCCAGCAGCTTGGGCCTTACGGGAGGTGGAAACACCATATATTTT
TRBJ1-1	-	TRBV10-1	-	CASTFDRNTEAFF	TGCGCCAGCACCTTTGACAGGAACACTGAAGCTTTCTTT
TRBJ2-6	-	TRBV19	-	CASSLFGGPRTSGANVLTF	TGTGCCAGTAGTCTCTTTGGAGGGCCGCGAACATCTGGGGCCAACGTCCTGACTTTC
TRBJ2-3	TRBD2	TRBV11-2	-	CASNQGGTDTQYF	TGTGCCAGCAACCAGGGAGGGACAGATACGCAGTATTTT